The 20 T cell receptor beta chains below come from one sample, sequenced in a study of blood T cell repertoires in COVID-19. The data were produced by immunoSEQ multiplex PCR, yet TCRdb's version contains in-frame clones alone and is incomplete. The sample carries 60,000 to 95,000 clones, about 90% recorded once. Sequencing input: peripheral blood. The receptors shown here come from a human donor in a cohort sampled during active COVID-19.

The gene calls are TRBV6-5 and TRBJ2-3; D is possibly TRBD1 (5 bases). The V gene lost 10 bases and the J gene lost 5 bases, with 13 bases spanning the gap. The CDR3 length is 12 residues. Germline CDR1 reads MNHEY; CDR2 reads SVGAGI. The CDR3 DNA reads as TGTGCCACCAAGGGGCACGTAGATACGCAGTATTTT. Translating gives CATKGHVDTQYF.

The rearrangement uses TRBV3-1 (or the pseudogene TRBV3-2) and TRBJ1-3; maybe TRBD1 (5 bases). The CDR3 runs 15 residues. CDR1 is LGHDT and CDR2 is YNNKEL in the germline V gene (reference sequence). V lost 2 bases and J 2 bases, leaving 10 bases between the germline ends. CDR3 loop: CASSQPGATGNTIYF. The CDR3 DNA sequence: TGTGCCAGCAGCCAACCTGGGGCCACTGGAAACACCATATATTTT.

This clone was seen a few times. The chain has TRBV2 and TRBJ2-1, with 13 bases identical to TRBD2. Germline trimming cut 6 bases from V and 8 bases from J; bases unmatched to any gene: 7. The CDR3 spans 15 residues. The germline V gene encodes CDR1 SNHLY and CDR2 FYNNEI. CDR3 amino acids: CASRPLAGGMDEQFF. The CDR3 bases are TGTGCCAGCAGACCACTAGCGGGGGGGATGGATGAGCAGTTCTTC.

The V call is TRBV10-2, the J call TRBJ1-3, with D maybe TRBD1 (5 bases). Germline CDR1 WSHSY, CDR2 SAAADI. This CDR3 contains 13 residues. Trimming cost V 8 bases and J 0 bases, with 8 bases left between them. DNA for the CDR3: TGCGCCAGCCTCAGGGCCTCTGGAAACACCATATATTTT. As protein: CASLRASGNTIYF.

V is TRBV4-3 and J is TRBJ2-7, with D possibly matching TRBD1 (7 bases). Germline CDR1 is LGHNA and CDR2 is YSLEER. Trimming shortened V by 1 base and J by 2 bases, and 15 bases separated the two germline ends. This CDR3 is built from 16 residues. CDR3 DNA: TGCGCCAGCAGCCAAGGTCAGACAGGGAGGACCTACGAGCAGTACTTC. It encodes CASSQGQTGRTYEQYF.

The chain has TRBV5-1 and TRBJ2-7; 8 bases align to TRBD1. CDR3 length equals 14 residues. Looked up from germline, CDR1 is SGHRS and CDR2 is YFSETQ. V was clipped by 3 bases and J by 4 bases; unmatched bases: 6. The CDR3 loop reads CASSSGTGAYEQYF. DNA for the CDR3: TGCGCCAGCAGCTCCGGGACAGGCGCGTACGAGCAGTACTTC.

This clone was picked up a small number of times. This rearrangement joins TRBV7-3 to TRBJ2-3; TRBD2 matches 14 bases. This CDR3 contains 17 residues. Germline V CDR1 and CDR2: SGHTA, FQGTGA. The V and J ends lost 6 bases and 6 bases, in that order; junction bases with no gene match: 11. The CDR3 bases are TGTGCCAGCAGTCAAGGGGGACTAGCGGGGGCTTCTGATACGCAGTATTTT. Protein sequence: CASSQGGLAGASDTQYF.

This clone showed up just once. V gene TRBV6-5 combines with J gene TRBJ1-1; D might be TRBD1 (5 bases). Germline V gives CDR1 MNHEY, CDR2 SVGAGI. The CDR3 totals 15 residues. The V end was cut by 3 bases, the J end by 2 bases, with 13 bases between. CDR3 DNA sequence: TGTGCCAGCAGTTATGGCGCGGGGCGTAACACTGAAGCTTTCTTT. It is translated as CASSYGAGRNTEAFF.

The V and J genes are TRBV10-3 and TRBJ2-7, with 8 bases fitting TRBD2. V lost 0 bases and J lost 5; bases outside the gene matches: 6. CDR1 is ENHRY and CDR2 is SYGVKD in the germline V gene. CDR3 size: 15 residues. The CDR3 DNA reads TGTGCCATCAGTGAGTCATCGGGACTAGTAAACGAGCAGTACTTC. Amino acids: CAISESSGLVNEQYF.

The chain joins TRBV15 to TRBJ1-3; D ambiguous. Trimming pared 0 bases from V and 3 bases from J, leaving 15 bases between. CDR1 is LNHNV, CDR2 YYDKDF, per germline (reference sequence). The CDR3 totals 17 residues. The CDR3 protein is CATSREEAPRSGNTIYF. The CDR3 DNA reads as TGTGCCACCAGCAGAGAGGAGGCACCCCGTAGTGGAAACACCATATATTTT.

About this clone: Other DNA sequences of this sample code for an identical CDR3. The chain carries TRBV7-3 and TRBJ1-2; D may be TRBD1 (5 bases). V was shortened by 3 bases and J by 4 bases, with 9 bases between the two germline ends. CDR1 is SGHTA and CDR2 is FQGTGA in the germline V gene. This CDR3 contains 13 residues. CDR3: CASSLSGGYGYTF. The CDR3 region has the DNA TGTGCCAGCAGCTTGTCCGGGGGCTATGGCTACACCTTC.

The genes are TRBV7-8 and TRBJ1-1; D perhaps matches TRBD1 (5 bases). CDR1 and CDR2 (germline): SGHVS, FQNEAQ. This CDR3 comprises 12 residues. Trimming took off 5 bases at V and 8 bases at J, with 12 bases between the two ends. The CDR3 here is CASSRDSLEAFF. CDR3 sequence (DNA): TGTGCCAGCAGCCGCGACAGCCTGGAAGCTTTCTTT. The full variable domain, in which reference TRBV7-8 and TRBJ1-1 provide the parts outside the CDR3, is GAGVSQSPRYKVAKRGQDVALRCDPISGHVSLFWYQQALGQGPEFLTYFQNEAQLDKSGLPSDRFFAERPEGSVSTLKIQRTQQEDSAVYLCASSRDSLEAFFGQGTRLTVV.

V usage is TRBV7-6 and J usage is TRBJ1-6, with TRBD1 as a possible D gene (5 bases). Trimming removed 1 base at V and 7 bases at J, with 11 bases between. Germline V gene lookup returns CDR1 SGHVS and CDR2 FNYEAQ. This CDR3 is 15 amino acids long. CDR3 coding DNA: TGTGCCAGCAGCTTAGTTCCAGGGATCAATTCACCCCTCCACTTT. This translates into CASSLVPGINSPLHF.

The chain has TRBV6-4 and TRBJ2-5; 8 bases line up with TRBD1. V shed 10 bases, J shed 10 bases, and the junction held 11 bases outside the gene matches. Germline assignment: CDR1 MRHNA and CDR2 SNTAGT. The CDR3 is made up of 12 amino acids. CDR3 bases: TGTGCCACCCAGGACAGGGAAAAAGACCAGTACTTC. It codes for CATQDREKDQYF.

The chain's CDR3 is CAWSRDRGTNNQPQHF. The CDR3 nucleotides read TGTGCCTGGAGTAGGGACAGGGGGACAAACAATCAGCCCCAGCATTTT. The genes are TRBV30 and TRBJ1-5, with 11 bases fitting TRBD1. This CDR3 has 16 residues. Germline V gene lookup returns CDR1 GTSNPN and CDR2 SVGIG (reference sequence). V lost 2 bases to trimming and J lost 3 bases; unmatched junction nucleotides: 6. The full variable domain, with the rest looked up from reference TRBV30 and TRBJ1-5, is SQTIHQWPATLVQPVGSPLSLECTVEGTSNPNLYWYRQAAGRGLQLLFYSVGIGQISSEVPQNLSASRPQDRQFILSSKKLLLSDSGFYLCAWSRDRGTNNQPQHFGDGTRLSIL.

Details on this clone: Here the CDR3 omits its conserved ending phenylalanine or tryptophan, so a read error is the likely source. It is unclear where the CDR3 begins or ends on the DNA, so no DNA is shown, and the CDR3 is as TCRdb lists it. The rearrangement links TRBV30 to TRBJ1-2. Germline CDR1 is GTSNPN and CDR2 is SVGIG (reference sequence). The CDR3 is 13 amino acids in total, end residues counted. This chain's CDR3 is CAWGQTEPLSAVI.

V and J are TRBV12-3 or TRBV12-4 and TRBJ1-5, with D perhaps matching TRBD1 (5 bases). V lost 5 bases, J lost 4 bases, and 9 bases lay in between. The CDR3 covers 13 residues. CDR3 protein: CASSQGGNQPQHF. CDR3 coding DNA: TGTGCCAGCAGTCAGGGAGGAAATCAGCCCCAGCATTTT.

The chain combines TRBV5-8 with TRBJ1-5; unclear D gene. Germline assignment: CDR1 SGHTS and CDR2 YDEGEE. The CDR3 sequence is 15 residues long. Trimming took off 0 bases at V and 6 bases at J, with 13 bases between the two ends. CDR3 region: CASSLVKWTAQPQHF. CDR3 nucleotides: TGTGCCAGCAGCTTGGTCAAGTGGACTGCTCAGCCCCAGCATTTT.

V gene TRBV5-1 combines with J gene TRBJ2-1; TRBD1 agrees at 12 bases. Germline CDR1 reads SGHRS; CDR2 reads YFSETQ. This CDR3 region has 16 residues. J gave up 8 bases and V 4 bases, and 10 bases lay outside the gene matches. The CDR3: CASSRRGQGAQDEQFF. Written as DNA, the CDR3 is TGCGCCAGCAGCCGGCGGGGACAGGGGGCCCAGGATGAGCAGTTCTTC.

The chain links TRBV7-2 to TRBJ2-1; maybe TRBD1 (6 bases). This CDR3 has 15 residues. The V end was cut by 2 bases, the J end by 2 bases, with 10 bases between. Germline V gene data show CDR1 as SGHTA and CDR2 as FQGNSA. The chain's CDR3 is CASSLQGSAYNEQFF. CDR3 bases: TGTGCCAGCAGCTTACAGGGGAGCGCCTACAATGAGCAGTTCTTC.